These 10 T cell receptor beta chains were all obtained from the same sample, sequenced in a study of blood T cells in healthy people across ages. A sample-barcoded 5' primer and a J-beta primer mix were used in a second PCR of roughly 7 to 11 cycles. TCRdb reprocessed the 5' RACE reads via MiXCR and lists one record per CDR3 protein. The data hold 1,500,000 or so distinct CDR3 sequences, with roughly 43% observed a single time. Material: blood. These receptors all come from a woman aged 18-29 years in good health.

This clonotype was detected only a few times. The chain joins TRBV20-1 to TRBJ2-7; D not resolved. From germline, CDR1 is DFQATT and CDR2 SNEGSKA (reference sequence). The CDR3 spans 12 residues. Trimming took off 1 base at V and 7 bases at J, with 11 bases between the two ends. The CDR3 protein is CSARALSGEQYF. The DNA of the CDR3 is TGCAGTGCTAGAGCCCTCTCGGGTGAGCAGTACTTC.

This rearrangement joins TRBV7-9 to TRBJ1-2; TRBD1 matches at 8 bases. CDR3 length equals 15 residues. Germline V gives CDR1 SEHNR, CDR2 FQNEAQ (reference sequence). V shed 4 bases, J shed 3 bases, and the junction held 7 bases outside the gene matches. CDR3 sequence reads: CASSSRTGNYYGYTF. The CDR3 DNA sequence: TGTGCCAGCAGCTCAAGGACAGGGAATTACTATGGCTACACCTTC. Full variable domain (missing parts from reference TRBV7-9 and TRBJ1-2): DTGVSQNPRHKITKRGQNVTFRCDPISEHNRLYWYRQTLGQGPEFLTYFQNEAQLEKSRLLSDRFSAERPKGSFSTLEIQRTEQGDSAMYLCASSSRTGNYYGYTFGSGTRLTVV.

This clonotype was seen only a few times. The chain links TRBV30 to TRBJ1-5, with D unresolved. Trimming removed 0 bases from V and 11 bases from J, with 14 bases in between. The length of the CDR3 is 13 residues. Germline values: CDR1 GTSNPN, CDR2 SVGIG (reference sequence). The chain's CDR3 is CAWSVGEVGSQHF. CDR3 sequence (DNA): TGTGCCTGGAGTGTAGGTGAGGTTGGGTCCCAGCATTTT.

The chain recombines TRBV5-1 with TRBJ1-1; D gene ambiguous. The germline gives CDR1 SGHRS, CDR2 YFSETQ. The ends were cut back, 0 bases at V and 3 bases at J, with 12 bases in the middle. The CDR3 runs to 15 residues. The CDR3 is CASSLVKGGDTEAFF. The CDR3 region has the DNA TGCGCCAGCAGCTTGGTGAAGGGAGGAGACACTGAAGCTTTCTTT.

This clonotype was counted a few times. This rearrangement joins TRBV4-2 to TRBJ2-5; D is possibly TRBD2 (6 bases). The length of the CDR3 is 12 residues. The V gene's germline CDR1 is LGHNA and CDR2 YNFKEQ. The V end was cut by 4 bases, the J end by 4 bases, with 7 bases between. In DNA form, the CDR3 reads TGTGCCAGCAGCCGAGCGGGAGAGACCCAGTACTTC. Its translation: CASSRAGETQYF.

This clonotype has just a few counts. The V call is TRBV7-9, the J call TRBJ1-2; D may be TRBD1 (5 bases). Trimming removed 1 base from V and 2 bases from J, with 14 bases in between. The CDR3 is 16 amino acids. The germline CDR1 and CDR2 sequences are SEHNR and FQNEAQ (reference sequence). In DNA form, the CDR3 reads TGTGCCAGCAGCTTAGGATCGGTCAGGGTAAACTATGGCTACACCTTC. It codes for CASSLGSVRVNYGYTF. The variable domain in full, with the rest retrieved from reference TRBV7-9 and TRBJ1-2, is DTGVSQNPRHKITKRGQNVTFRCDPISEHNRLYWYRQTLGQGPEFLTYFQNEAQLEKSRLLSDRFSAERPKGSFSTLEIQRTEQGDSAMYLCASSLGSVRVNYGYTFGSGTRLTVV.

The chain carries TRBV3-1 and TRBJ1-5; D gene ambiguous. CDR3 size: 13 residues. In germline, CDR1 is LGHDT, CDR2 YNNKEL (reference sequence). V dropped 2 bases and J dropped 4 bases, with 6 bases sitting between them. Here the CDR3 DNA reads TGTGCCAGCAGCCAAAACTTAAATCAGCCCCAGCATTTT. This codes for CASSQNLNQPQHF.

A word on this clonotype: This sequence may be a read error, since a much larger clone differs from it by one base. The genes are TRBV29-1 and TRBJ2-5; possibly TRBD1 or TRBD2 for D (5 bases each). The germline CDR1 and CDR2 sequences are SQVTM and ANQGSEA. Deletions cut 3 bases from V and 11 bases from J, with 10 bases between. This CDR3 region has 10 residues. In nucleotides, the CDR3 is TGCAGCGTTGAGGAGTGGGGGCAGTACTTC. Translation: CSVEEWGQYF.

This clonotype was recorded many times. This chain joins TRBV6-2 or TRBV6-3 and TRBJ2-1; TRBD1 is a possible D gene (6 bases). Germline CDR1 and CDR2: MNHEY and SVGEGT. The CDR3 loop spans 13 amino acids. Trimming removed 7 bases from V and 9 bases from J, with 16 bases in between. CDR3 residues: CASTLLQGPEQFF. CDR3 coding DNA: TGTGCCAGCACGCTATTACAGGGACCTGAGCAGTTCTTC.

In regard to this clonotype: Compared with germline, one end of the junction differs, possibly owing to a read error. This chain connects TRBV29-1 to TRBJ1-1; D is unclear. The CDR3 sequence is 13 residues long. Germline-derived CDR1 and CDR2 are SQVTM and ANQGSEA. In DNA form, the CDR3 reads TGCAGCGGTGAAGAAGACAAGAACACTGAAGCTTTCTTT. It encodes CSGEEDKNTEAFF. Supplemented by reference TRBV29-1 and TRBJ1-1, the full variable domain reads SAVISQKPSRDICQRGTSLTIQCQVDSQVTMMFWYRQQPGQSLTLIATANQGSEATYESGFVIDKFPISRPNLTFSTLTVSNMSPEDSSIYLCSGEEDKNTEAFFGQGTRLTVV.